These 2 T cell receptor beta chains originate from one sample sequenced in a study of cytomegalovirus exposure and HLA in healthy donors (dated 2017 in TCRdb). Library prep was done by the immunoSEQ multiplex PCR assay. For the multiplex PCR, a mixture combining 60 forward primers for TCR Vbeta segments and 13 reverse primers for TCR Jbeta segments was used. TCRdb's version of the immuneACCESS table is confined to in-frame rearrangements and falls short of the full clone set. An unresolved V gene accounts for under half of the shortfall where checked; the remainder is of unknown origin. The sample table contains approximately 150,000 clones; only one count was recorded for around 77% of them. The ten most abundant clones make up 1.6% of the sample. Input material: PBMCs. The receptors shown here come from a woman aged 25 to 39 in good health and CMV-seronegative.

V and J are TRBV28 and TRBJ1-5, with 7 bases that match TRBD1. Germline CDR1 MDHEN, CDR2 SYDVKM. The CDR3 extends over 14 amino acids. V lost 0 bases to trimming and J lost 4 bases; unmatched junction nucleotides: 0. CDR3 sequence reads: CASSLWDRNQPQHF. CDR3 nucleotides: TGTGCCAGCAGTTTATGGGACAGGAATCAGCCCCAGCATTTT.

The V call is TRBV5-5, the J call TRBJ1-1, with D tentatively TRBD1 (6 bases). V was pared by 2 bases and J by 4 bases, with 18 bases between. The CDR3 runs 16 residues. Germline CDR1 and CDR2: SGHKS and YYEKEE (reference sequence). The CDR3 reads CASSLLGTGQGTEAFF. The CDR3 DNA sequence: TGTGCCAGCAGCTTATTAGGGACGGGACAAGGCACTGAAGCTTTCTTT.